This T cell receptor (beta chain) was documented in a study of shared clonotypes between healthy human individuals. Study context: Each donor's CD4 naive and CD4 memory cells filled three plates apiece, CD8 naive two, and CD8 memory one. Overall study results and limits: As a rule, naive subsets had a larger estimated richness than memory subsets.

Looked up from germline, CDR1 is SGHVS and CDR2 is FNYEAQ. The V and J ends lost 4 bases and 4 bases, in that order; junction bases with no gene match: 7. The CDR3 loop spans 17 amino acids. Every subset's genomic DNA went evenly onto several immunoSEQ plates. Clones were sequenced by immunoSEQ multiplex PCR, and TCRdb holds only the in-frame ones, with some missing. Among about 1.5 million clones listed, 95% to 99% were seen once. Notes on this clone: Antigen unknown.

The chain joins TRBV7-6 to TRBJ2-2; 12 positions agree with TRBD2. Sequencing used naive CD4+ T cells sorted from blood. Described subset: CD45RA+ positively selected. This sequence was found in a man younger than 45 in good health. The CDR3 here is CASSSGLAGMGTGELFF. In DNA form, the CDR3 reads TGTGCCAGCAGCTCCGGACTAGCGGGAATGGGCACCGGGGAGCTGTTTTTT.